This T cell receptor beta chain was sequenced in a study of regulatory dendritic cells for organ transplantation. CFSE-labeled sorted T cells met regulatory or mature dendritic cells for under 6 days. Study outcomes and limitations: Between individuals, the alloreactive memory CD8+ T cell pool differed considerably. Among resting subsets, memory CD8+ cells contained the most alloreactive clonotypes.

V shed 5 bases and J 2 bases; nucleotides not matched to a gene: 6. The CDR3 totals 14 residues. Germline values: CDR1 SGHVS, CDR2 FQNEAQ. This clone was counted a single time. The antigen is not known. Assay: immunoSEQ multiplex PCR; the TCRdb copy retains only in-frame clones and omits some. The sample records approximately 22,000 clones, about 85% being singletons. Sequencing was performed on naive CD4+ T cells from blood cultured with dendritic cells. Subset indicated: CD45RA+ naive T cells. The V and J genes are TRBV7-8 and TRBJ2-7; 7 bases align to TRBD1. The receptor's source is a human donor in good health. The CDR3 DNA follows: TGTGCCAGCAGCCGTGACAGGGTTCCCTACGAGCAGTACTTC. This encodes CASSRDRVPYEQYF.